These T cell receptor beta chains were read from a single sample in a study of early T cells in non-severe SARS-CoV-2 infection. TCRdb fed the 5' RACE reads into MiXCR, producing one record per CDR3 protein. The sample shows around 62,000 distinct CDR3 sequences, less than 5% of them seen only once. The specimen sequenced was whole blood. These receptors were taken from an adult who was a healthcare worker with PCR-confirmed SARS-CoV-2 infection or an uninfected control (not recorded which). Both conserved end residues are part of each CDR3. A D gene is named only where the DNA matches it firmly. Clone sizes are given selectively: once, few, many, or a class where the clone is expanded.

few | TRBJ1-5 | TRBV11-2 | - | CASSWSGDSNQPQHF | TGTGCCAGCAGCTGGTCAGGGGATAGCAATCAGCCCCAGCATTTT
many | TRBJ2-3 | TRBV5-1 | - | CASSFSQGTSTDTQYF | TGCGCCAGCAGCTTCTCGCAGGGGACCAGCACAGATACGCAGTATTTT
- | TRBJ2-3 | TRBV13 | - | CASSLKMVGNTDTQYF | TGTGCCAGCAGCTTAAAAATGGTCGGCAACACAGATACGCAGTATTTT
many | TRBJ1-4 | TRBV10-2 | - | CASSEPMSEKLFF | TGCGCCAGCAGTGAGCCCATGTCTGAAAAACTGTTTTTT
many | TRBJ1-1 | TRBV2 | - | CASSVVLGVGEAFF | TGTGCCAGCAGTGTAGTGTTAGGGGTAGGTGAAGCTTTCTTT
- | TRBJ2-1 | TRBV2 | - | CASSEGPNPPRQFF | TGTGCCAGCAGTGAAGGCCCCAACCCCCCTCGGCAGTTCTTC
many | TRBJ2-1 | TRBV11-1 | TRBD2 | CASSSFGGAARDTYNEQFF | TGTGCCAGCAGCTCTTTCGGGGGGGCGGCCCGCGACACCTACAATGAGCAGTTCTTC
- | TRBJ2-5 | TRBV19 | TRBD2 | CASLAGEEETQYF | TGTGCCAGTCTAGCGGGCGAGGAAGAGACCCAGTACTTC
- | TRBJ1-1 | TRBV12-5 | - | CASGSGLSDEAFF | TGTGCTAGTGGTTCCGGACTCTCAGATGAAGCTTTCTTT
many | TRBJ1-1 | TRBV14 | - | CASSQSAEAFF | TGTGCCAGCAGCCAATCGGCTGAAGCTTTCTTT
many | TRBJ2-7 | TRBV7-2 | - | CASSLKGEQYF | TGTGCCAGCAGCTTGAAGGGCGAGCAGTACTTC
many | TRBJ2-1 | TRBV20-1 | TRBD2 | CSASHLGSGSDEQFF | TGCAGTGCTAGTCATCTGGGTAGCGGGAGCGATGAGCAGTTCTTC
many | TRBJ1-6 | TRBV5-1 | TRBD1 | CASSLEGADNSPLHF | TGCGCCAGCAGCTTGGAGGGGGCTGATAATTCACCCCTCCACTTT
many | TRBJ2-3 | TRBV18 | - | CASSPEPTGTDTQYF | TGTGCCAGCTCACCTGAGCCGACTGGGACAGATACGCAGTATTTT